The 25 T cell receptor beta chains below come from one sample, sequenced in a study of shared clonotypes between healthy human individuals. The protocol was immunoSEQ multiplex PCR, while the TCRdb copy is restricted to in-frame clones and leaves out a portion. The data show about 480,000 clones, more than 65% seen once. The sequencing input was PBMCs. The receptors were gathered from a woman aged 40 to 55 in good health. Some clones in this sample may be carry-over from other donors' samples.

The chain joins TRBV18 to TRBJ2-7; D is undetermined. With 11 bases removed from V and 5 bases from J, the gap between germline ends came to 10 bases. The CDR3 loop spans 10 amino acids. Germline lookup yields CDR1 KGHSH and CDR2 LQKENI. The CDR3: CACRYDEQYF. The CDR3 bases are TGTGCCTGCCGTTATGACGAGCAGTACTTC.

This clone has a handful of counts. The chain links TRBV6-6 to TRBJ2-6, with D unclear. Germline V gene sequence: CDR1 MNHNY, CDR2 SVGAGI (reference sequence). This CDR3 has 13 residues. The ends were cut back, 11 bases at V and 4 bases at J, with 12 bases in the middle. CDR3 bases: TGTGCCGGAACCCCCCCCGGGGCCAACGTCCTGACTTTC. This gives the protein CAGTPPGANVLTF.

The chain couples TRBV7-2 to TRBJ2-5, with a weak D call TRBD1 (6 bases). The ends were cut back, 4 bases at V and 0 bases at J, with 18 bases in the middle. This CDR3 has 17 residues. CDR1 is SGHTA, CDR2 FQGNSA, per germline. This CDR3 reads CASSSHRTVSNQETQYF. The CDR3 DNA follows: TGTGCCAGCAGCTCACACAGGACAGTCTCTAACCAAGAGACCCAGTACTTC.

This chain uses TRBV28 with TRBJ2-7; unclear D gene. CDR1 is MDHEN, CDR2 SYDVKM, per germline. CDR3 size: 12 residues. V lost 5 bases to trimming and J lost 3 bases, with 8 bases between them. The CDR3 coding sequence is TGTGCCAGCAGTCAACTCGGCTACGAGCAGTACTTC. This gives the protein CASSQLGYEQYF.

A note on this clone: This CDR3 is also generated by other DNA sequences in the sample. The V gene is TRBV19, the J gene TRBJ2-7; D is possibly TRBD1 (5 bases). This CDR3 contains 12 residues. The germline gives CDR1 LNHDA, CDR2 SQIVND (reference sequence). The germline V and J ends were trimmed by 2 bases and 5 bases, with 7 bases remaining between them. The CDR3 here is CASSIRGDEQYF. For the CDR3, the DNA is TGTGCCAGTAGTATAAGGGGCGACGAGCAGTACTTC. The full variable domain, completed using reference TRBV19 and TRBJ2-7, is DGGITQSPKYLFRKEGQNVTLSCEQNLNHDAMYWYRQDPGQGLRLIYYSQIVNDFQKGDIAEGYSVSREKKESFPLTVTSAQKNPTAFYLCASSIRGDEQYFGPGTRLTVT.

The V and J genes are TRBV5-1 and TRBJ2-1; a weak D match, TRBD2 (6 bases). Germline V gene data show CDR1 as SGHRS and CDR2 as YFSETQ. The V end lost 4 bases, the J end lost 8 bases, and 16 bases lay between the germline ends. The CDR3 runs to 14 residues. The CDR3 region is CASSHGSSGDEQFF. The CDR3 DNA reads as TGCGCCAGCAGCCACGGGAGTAGTGGCGATGAGCAGTTCTTC.

A word on this clone: The same CDR3 can be traced to other DNA sequences in this sample. The V call is TRBV30, the J call TRBJ2-5; D gene ambiguous. Germline V gene lookup returns CDR1 GTSNPN and CDR2 SVGIG (reference sequence). Trimming removed 5 bases from V and 5 bases from J, with 9 bases in between. CDR3 length equals 11 residues. For the CDR3, the DNA is TGTGCCTGGGACGGTGGGGAGACCCAGTACTTC. This sequence encodes CAWDGGETQYF.

This chain uses TRBV15 with TRBJ1-4; D gene ambiguous. Germline CDR1 and CDR2: LNHNV and YYDKDF (reference sequence). V was shortened by 5 bases and J by 5 bases, with 9 bases between the two germline ends. The CDR3 is 13 amino acids. CDR3 sequence reads: CATSLQPNEKLFF. DNA of the CDR3: TGTGCCACCAGCTTACAGCCCAATGAAAAACTGTTTTTT.

This clone appeared once. The chain employs TRBV29-1 and TRBJ2-7; 9 nucleotides line up with TRBD2. The CDR3 covers 14 residues. J gave up 3 bases and V 3 bases, and 6 bases lay outside the gene matches. The germline V gene has CDR1 SQVTM and CDR2 ANQGSEA. CDR3 coding DNA: TGCAGCGTTGACGATAGCGGGAGTGGCTACGAGCAGTACTTC. Protein: CSVDDSGSGYEQYF.

The rearrangement links TRBV27 to TRBJ1-3, with no clear D. With 5 bases removed from V and 0 bases from J, the gap between germline ends came to 11 bases. Germline-derived CDR1 and CDR2 are MNHEY and SMNVEV (reference sequence). The CDR3 extends over 15 amino acids. The CDR3 spells CASSPTSRSGNTIYF. The CDR3 DNA reads as TGTGCCAGCAGTCCGACAAGCCGCTCTGGAAACACCATATATTTT.

The chain joins TRBV5-1 to TRBJ2-4; D is undetermined. The CDR3 contains 16 residues. V was pared by 0 bases and J by 1 base, with 11 bases between. Germline V CDR1 and CDR2: SGHRS, YFSETQ. The CDR3 DNA reads as TGCGCCAGCAGCTTGGGGGCATTGGGGGCCAAAAACATTCAGTACTTC. Amino acids: CASSLGALGAKNIQYF.

The chain uses TRBV7-6 and TRBJ2-2, with TRBD1 matching over 9 bases. The germline V gene encodes CDR1 SGHVS and CDR2 FNYEAQ. Trimming removed 1 base from V and 4 bases from J; junction bases left unmatched: 1. This CDR3 contains 15 residues. The CDR3 sequence is CASSLGQGGTGELFF. CDR3 sequence (DNA): TGTGCCAGCAGCTTAGGACAGGGGGGCACCGGGGAGCTGTTTTTT.

The chain carries TRBV7-9 and TRBJ1-2; weak D call: TRBD1 (5 bases). Trimming pared 4 bases from V and 5 bases from J, leaving 20 bases between. The CDR3 sequence is 16 residues long. The germline CDR1 and CDR2 sequences are SEHNR and FQNEAQ (reference sequence). In DNA form, the CDR3 reads TGTGCCAGCAGCTCCGTGGGCGGCAGGGACCTTTATGGCTACACCTTC. Translation: CASSSVGGRDLYGYTF.

The rearrangement links TRBV30 to TRBJ1-3; no clear D gene. The V gene's germline CDR1 is GTSNPN and CDR2 SVGIG (reference sequence). The length of the CDR3 is 10 residues. V lost 5 bases to trimming and J lost 4 bases, with 3 bases between them. CDR3 in amino acids: CAWGGNTIYF. The CDR3 DNA reads as TGTGCCTGGGGGGGAAACACCATATATTTT.

The chain has TRBV18 and TRBJ2-7; 10 bases fit TRBD1. V lost 5 bases and J lost 5; bases outside the gene matches: 3. The CDR3 length is 13 residues. Germline CDR1 reads KGHSH; CDR2 reads LQKENI. The chain's CDR3 is CASSAGTGDEQYF. The DNA for the CDR3 is TGTGCCAGCTCAGCTGGGACAGGGGACGAGCAGTACTTC.

The gene calls are TRBV18 and TRBJ2-3; TRBD2 aligns across 12 bases. With 3 bases clipped from V and 5 bases from J, the junction kept 3 bases outside the gene matches. CDR3 length equals 15 residues. Germline lookup yields CDR1 KGHSH and CDR2 LQKENI. This chain's CDR3 is CASSPGTSGQDTQYF. The CDR3 DNA reads as TGTGCCAGCTCACCCGGGACTAGCGGGCAAGATACGCAGTATTTT.

In regard to this clone: One end of the junction varies from germline; a read error may be responsible. The genes are TRBV11-2 and TRBJ1-2, with D perhaps matching TRBD1 (5 bases). Germline assignment: CDR1 SGHAT and CDR2 FQNNGV. CDR3 size: 14 residues. CDR3 bases: TGTGCCAGCAGCCTAGACAGCCCTGGCTATGGCTACACCTTC. Amino acids: CASSLDSPGYGYTF.

CDR3 DNA sequence: TGTGCCACGGCGGGAGGGGGCAATGAGCAGTTCTTC. Translating it yields CATAGGGNEQFF. The V call is TRBV19, the J call TRBJ2-1; TRBD2 matches at 9 bases. The CDR3 runs 12 residues. Unmatched junction bases numbered 4, after V lost 10 bases and J lost 6 bases. Germline CDR1 and CDR2: LNHDA and SQIVND (reference sequence).

V usage is TRBV28 and J usage is TRBJ2-2, with D possibly called TRBD1 or TRBD2 (5 bases each). V was clipped by 5 bases and J by 3 bases, with 7 bases between them. The germline CDR1 and CDR2 sequences are MDHEN and SYDVKM. The CDR3 is 13 residues long. CDR3 sequence reads: CASSRGDTGELFF. The CDR3 coding sequence is TGTGCCAGCAGTCGAGGGGACACCGGGGAGCTGTTTTTT. The whole variable domain, filled in from reference TRBV28 and TRBJ2-2, reads DVKVTQSSRYLVKRTGEKVFLECVQDMDHENMFWYRQDPGLGLRLIYFSYDVKMKEKGDIPEGYSVSREKKERFSLILESASTNQTSMYLCASSRGDTGELFFGEGSRLTVL.

The V gene is TRBV7-3, the J gene TRBJ2-1; TRBD2 matches at 11 bases. The V gene's germline CDR1 is SGHTA and CDR2 FQGTGA. The J segment lost 4 bases and the V segment lost 5 bases, leaving 4 bases of the junction unmatched. This CDR3 has 15 residues. The CDR3 loop is CASSRTSGRYNEQFF. CDR3 in DNA: TGTGCCAGCAGCCGCACTAGCGGGAGATACAATGAGCAGTTCTTC.

This clone was counted between two and nine times. This chain links TRBV2 with TRBJ2-7; D unclear. The CDR3 loop spans 12 amino acids. V was trimmed by 3 bases and J by 1 base, leaving 4 bases between them. Germline CDR1 and CDR2: SNHLY and FYNNEI. The CDR3 spells CASSDLSYEQYF. For the CDR3, the DNA is TGTGCCAGCAGTGACCTATCCTACGAGCAGTACTTC.

This clone was picked up a small number of times. V usage is TRBV6-4 and J usage is TRBJ1-4; D gene unclear. The germline V gene encodes CDR1 MRHNA and CDR2 SNTAGT. The CDR3 totals 13 residues. V was clipped by 5 bases and J by 7 bases, with 11 bases between them. The CDR3 region has the DNA TGTGCCAGCAGTCTCTACCTGGGTGAAAAACTGTTTTTT. The encoded protein is CASSLYLGEKLFF.

The chain uses TRBV5-5 and TRBJ2-7, with 8 bases identical to TRBD2. Germline V CDR1 and CDR2: SGHKS, YYEKEE (reference sequence). J lost 2 bases, V lost 4 bases, and 11 bases had no gene match. This CDR3 is built from 16 residues. CDR3 DNA sequence: TGTGCCAGCAGCGCATCGGGACTAGAGCCCGCCTACGAGCAGTACTTC. This sequence encodes CASSASGLEPAYEQYF.

The chain has TRBV20-1 and TRBJ2-7; tentatively, D is TRBD2 (6 bases). Germline values: CDR1 DFQATT, CDR2 SNEGSKA (reference sequence). CDR3 length equals 11 residues. With 7 bases removed from V and 4 bases from J, the gap between germline ends came to 11 bases. This CDR3 reads CSGRDRYEQYF. For the CDR3, the DNA is TGCAGTGGGCGGGATCGGTACGAGCAGTACTTC.

A word on this clone: Other DNA variants within this sample encode the same CDR3. This chain connects TRBV7-2 to TRBJ2-7; weak D call: TRBD2 (5 bases). Between the trimmed V and J ends, which lost 3 bases and 3 bases, there was a span of 9 bases. Per the germline V gene, CDR1 is SGHTA and CDR2 is FQGNSA. This CDR3 spans 13 amino acids. CDR3 sequence: CASSFGGRYEQYF. The DNA of the CDR3 is TGTGCCAGCAGCTTTGGCGGGCGCTACGAGCAGTACTTC.